The 16 T cell receptor beta chains below all came from one sample that was sequenced in a study of immune evolution from preneoplasia to lung adenocarcinoma. Assay used: immunoSEQ multiplex PCR; TCRdb lists only in-frame clones, some missing. Of some 10,000 clones in the sample, about 85% were seen once. Material: FFPE minimally invasive lung adenocarcinoma tissue. Source of these receptors: a donor at least 70 years old with lung adenocarcinoma.

This clone has a handful of counts. The gene calls are TRBV6-7 and TRBJ2-7; possibly TRBD2 for D (6 bases). TRBV6-7 is marked as an open reading frame, function uncertain. This CDR3 is 14 amino acids long. Trimming shortened V by 5 bases and J by 3 bases, and 14 bases separated the two germline ends. Here the CDR3 reads CASSHRLGYYEQYF. CDR3 nucleotides: TGTGCCAGCAGTCACAGACTAGGTTACTACGAGCAGTACTTC.

Notes on this clone: The same CDR3 arises from other DNA sequences in this sample as well. The chain employs TRBV19 and TRBJ1-5; weak D call: TRBD1 (6 bases). Per the germline V gene, CDR1 is LNHDA and CDR2 is SQIVND (reference sequence). This CDR3 is 14 amino acids long. V dropped 5 bases and J dropped 4 bases, with 12 bases sitting between them. The CDR3 region is CASSGSGANQPQHF. The DNA for the CDR3 is TGTGCCAGTAGTGGGTCGGGGGCAAATCAGCCCCAGCATTTT.

This clone was counted once. This chain connects TRBV27 to TRBJ2-3, with TRBD1 as a possible D gene (5 bases). The CDR3 is 15 amino acids. Germline values: CDR1 MNHEY, CDR2 SMNVEV (reference sequence). The germline V and J ends were trimmed by 3 bases and 0 bases, with 10 bases remaining between them. CDR3 protein: CASSFRAGSTDTQYF. In DNA, the CDR3 is TGTGCCAGCAGTTTCAGGGCAGGTAGCACAGATACGCAGTATTTT.

This chain connects TRBV7-3 to TRBJ2-2, with 10 bases matching TRBD2. The germline V gene has CDR1 SGHTA and CDR2 FQGTGA. The CDR3 covers 17 residues. J was trimmed by 1 base and V by 3 bases; bases with no gene match: 5. DNA of the CDR3: TGTGCCAGCAGCTTCACTACTAGCGGGGAGAACACCGGGGAGCTGTTTTTT. Amino acid sequence: CASSFTTSGENTGELFF.

The CDR3 protein is CASSWRESIDIQYF. The CDR3 nucleotides read TGTGCCAGCAGCTGGCGGGAGAGCATAGACATTCAGTACTTC. V and J are TRBV5-6 and TRBJ2-4, with 7 bases lining up with TRBD2. V dropped 3 bases and J dropped 8; count of bases not matched to a gene: 8. Germline assignment: CDR1 SGHDT and CDR2 YYEEEE. CDR3 size: 14 residues.

This chain links TRBV19 with TRBJ1-4; 9 bases line up with TRBD1. The CDR3 runs 16 residues. Germline CDR1 and CDR2: LNHDA and SQIVND (reference sequence). Losses at the gene ends were 4 bases for V and 2 bases for J; bases not matched to a gene: 5. The CDR3 nucleotides are TGTGCCAGTAGTACTCCGGGACAGGGTACTAATGAAAAACTGTTTTTT. Protein sequence: CASSTPGQGTNEKLFF.

This clone is labeled medium-sized. The J gene is TRBJ2-2, the V gene TRBV5-1, with D unclear. The CDR3 extends over 21 amino acids. Trimming cost V 1 base and J 0 bases, with 25 bases left between them. Looked up from germline, CDR1 is SGHRS and CDR2 is YFSETQ. The CDR3 DNA reads as TGCGCCAGCAGCTTGAGAGGCAGTAGTTCTATAGACGCAGCGAACACCGGGGAGCTGTTTTTT. Translation gives CASSLRGSSSIDAANTGELFF.

The chain uses TRBV30 and TRBJ1-2; D gene ambiguous. Looked up from germline, CDR1 is GTSNPN and CDR2 is SVGIG (reference sequence). The CDR3 extends over 11 amino acids. The V end lost 0 bases, the J end lost 3 bases, and 2 bases lay between the germline ends. The CDR3 bases are TGTGCCTGGAGTGTGGACTATGGCTACACCTTC. This encodes CAWSVDYGYTF.

This clone was observed a few times. The chain joins TRBV29-1 to TRBJ1-2; D is undetermined. Looked up from germline, CDR1 is SQVTM and CDR2 is ANQGSEA. This CDR3 is built from 12 residues. Between the trimmed V and J ends, which lost 2 bases and 3 bases, there was a span of 7 bases. The CDR3 bases are TGCAGCGTTGAAACCAACGACTATGGCTACACCTTC. Translation gives CSVETNDYGYTF.

On this clone: The junction shows a germline mismatch at one end, possibly a read error. The gene calls are TRBV7-7 and TRBJ2-5; D is ambiguous. Germline CDR1 and CDR2: SSHAT and FNYEAQ (reference sequence). The CDR3 has 13 residues. CDR3 region: CASSFGPQETQYF. The CDR3 coding sequence is TGTGCTAGCAGCTTTGGGCCCCAAGAGACCCAGTACTTC.

The chain carries TRBV7-2 and TRBJ1-1; 7 bases are shared with TRBD1. The V gene end was trimmed by 5 bases and the J gene end by 8 bases; junction bases not matched to a gene: 8. Germline CDR1 and CDR2: SGHTA and FQGNSA. The CDR3 extends over 13 amino acids. CDR3 DNA sequence: TGTGCCAGCAGCCTCCGACAGGGAATGGAAGCTTTCTTT. Protein: CASSLRQGMEAFF. Complete variable domain (other parts from reference TRBV7-2 and TRBJ1-1): GAGVSQSPSNKVTEKGKDVELRCDPISGHTALYWYRQSLGQGLEFLIYFQGNSAPDKSGLPSDRFSAERTGGSVSTLTIQRTQQEDSAVYLCASSLRQGMEAFFGQGTRLTVV.

The rearrangement links TRBV7-9 to TRBJ2-4; 10 nucleotides agree with TRBD2. V lost 4 bases and J lost 3; bases outside the gene matches: 6. This CDR3 spans 16 amino acids. The V gene's germline CDR1 is SEHNR and CDR2 FQNEAQ (reference sequence). In DNA, the CDR3 is TGTGCCAGCAGCTCGGCCGGGACTAGCGTCAAAAACATTCAGTACTTC. Amino acids: CASSSAGTSVKNIQYF. Based on the CDR3 plus reference TRBV7-9 and TRBJ2-4, the full variable domain is DTGVSQNPRHKITKRGQNVTFRCDPISEHNRLYWYRQTLGQGPEFLTYFQNEAQLEKSRLLSDRFSAERPKGSFSTLEIQRTEQGDSAMYLCASSSAGTSVKNIQYFGAGTRLSVL.

The CDR3 nucleotides read TGTGCCAGCAGTCGACCGGGACTAGCGGATTACAATGAGCAGTTCTTC. It codes for CASSRPGLADYNEQFF. The V gene is TRBV5-6, the J gene TRBJ2-1, with 11 bases matching TRBD2. Germline trimming cut 5 bases from V and 4 bases from J; bases unmatched to any gene: 8. Germline V gene lookup returns CDR1 SGHDT and CDR2 YYEEEE. CDR3 length equals 16 residues. Drawing the rest from reference TRBV5-6 and TRBJ2-1, the complete variable domain is DAGVTQSPTHLIKTRGQQVTLRCSPKSGHDTVSWYQQALGQGPQFIFQYYEEEERQRGNFPDRFSGHQFPNYSSELNVNALLLGDSALYLCASSRPGLADYNEQFFGPGTRLTVL.

This clone showed up just a few times. The gene calls are TRBV5-1 and TRBJ1-5; D perhaps matches TRBD1 (5 bases). The germline V gene has CDR1 SGHRS and CDR2 YFSETQ. V was cut by 2 bases and J by 7 bases, with 10 bases left in between. CDR3 length: 13 amino acids. This CDR3 is CASSFEGKQPQHF. The CDR3 DNA follows: TGCGCCAGCAGCTTTGAGGGGAAACAGCCCCAGCATTTT.

The rearrangement joins TRBV28 to TRBJ1-2; tentatively, D is TRBD1 (5 bases). CDR1 is MDHEN, CDR2 SYDVKM, per germline. The CDR3 is 12 residues long. Trimming removed 7 bases from V and 4 bases from J, with 10 bases in between. The CDR3 protein is CASKTETYGYTF. CDR3 DNA sequence: TGTGCCAGCAAGACAGAGACCTATGGCTACACCTTC.

Within the sample, this clone is large. The chain couples TRBV5-1 to TRBJ1-1; D might be TRBD1 (5 bases). The CDR3 covers 14 residues. Germline V gene sequence: CDR1 SGHRS, CDR2 YFSETQ. The V end lost 0 bases, the J end lost 4 bases, and 10 bases lay between the germline ends. The CDR3 DNA is TGCGCCAGCAGCTTGGGCGGGGGGAGCACTGAAGCTTTCTTT. This sequence encodes CASSLGGGSTEAFF. The full variable domain, its missing parts supplied by reference TRBV5-1 and TRBJ1-1, is KAGVTQTPRYLIKTRGQQVTLSCSPISGHRSVSWYQQTPGQGLQFLFEYFSETQRNKGNFPGRFSGRQFSNSRSEMNVSTLELGDSALYLCASSLGGGSTEAFFGQGTRLTVV.